The 27 T cell receptor beta chains listed next were all sequenced from one sample in a study of blood T cell repertoires in COVID-19. The repertoire was sequenced with immunoSEQ multiplex PCR; TCRdb's copy has only in-frame clones and lacks some. The sample has about 300,000 clones; just over 85% are singletons. The sample was PBMCs or T cells enriched from blood (not recorded which). These receptors all come from a man in his thirties or forties who had recovered from COVID-19.

The chain is built from TRBV5-5 and TRBJ1-2; no clear D. Germline CDR1 reads SGHKS; CDR2 reads YYEKEE (reference sequence). This CDR3 contains 16 residues. V gave up 0 bases and J gave up 0 bases, with 12 bases separating them. The CDR3 DNA reads TGTGCCAGCAGCTTGGCCGGGAACGCGGCTAACTATGGCTACACCTTC. This sequence encodes CASSLAGNAANYGYTF. The full variable domain, with the rest looked up from reference TRBV5-5 and TRBJ1-2, is DAGVTQSPTHLIKTRGQQVTLRCSPISGHKSVSWYQQVLGQGPQFIFQYYEKEERGRGNFPDRFSARQFPNYSSELNVNALLLGDSALYLCASSLAGNAANYGYTFGSGTRLTVV.

The V and J genes are TRBV7-2 and TRBJ2-3; 9 nucleotides agree with TRBD2. Per the germline V gene, CDR1 is SGHTA and CDR2 is FQGNSA. The V gene end was trimmed by 5 bases and the J gene end by 1 base; junction bases not matched to a gene: 4. The CDR3 is 15 amino acids. CDR3 loop: CASSPRLAGTDTQYF. The CDR3 DNA reads TGTGCCAGCAGCCCAAGACTAGCGGGCACAGATACGCAGTATTTT.

This clone was counted many times. The chain employs TRBV10-1 and TRBJ1-1, with 10 positions matching TRBD1. Germline lookup yields CDR1 WNHNN and CDR2 SYGVQD (reference sequence). The CDR3 has 15 residues. With 2 bases clipped from V and 5 bases from J, the junction kept 5 bases outside the gene matches. DNA of the CDR3: TGCGCCAGCAGTGAGCCGGGACAGGGGTTGACTGAAGCTTTCTTT. Translating gives CASSEPGQGLTEAFF.

The chain couples TRBV9 to TRBJ2-1, with 9 bases lining up with TRBD2. The V gene's germline CDR1 is SGDLS and CDR2 YYNGEE. V was clipped by 2 bases and J by 10 bases; unmatched bases: 13. The CDR3 length is 16 residues. The CDR3, as DNA: TGTGCCAGCAGCGTCGTTAGCGGGAGTAGGGTAAACGAGCAGTTCTTC. The encoded protein is CASSVVSGSRVNEQFF.

The rearrangement joins TRBV4-1 to TRBJ2-7, with TRBD1 as a possible D gene (5 bases). V was clipped by 2 bases and J by 4 bases, with 24 bases between them. Per the germline V gene, CDR1 is MGHRA and CDR2 is YSYEKL. The CDR3 totals 18 residues. In DNA form, the CDR3 reads TGCGCCAGCAGCCAAAATATTCCGGCTTGGGGCAGGGAATACGAGCAGTACTTC. This encodes CASSQNIPAWGREYEQYF.

V gene TRBV3-1 (or the pseudogene TRBV3-2) combines with J gene TRBJ1-2; D is possibly TRBD1 (5 bases). Trimming stripped 3 bases from V and 5 bases from J, with 13 bases between. The CDR3 extends over 14 amino acids. Germline V CDR1 and CDR2: LGHDT, YNNKEL (reference sequence). The CDR3 sequence is CASSQEGRFYGYTF. In DNA form, the CDR3 reads TGTGCCAGCAGCCAGGAGGGACGGTTTTATGGCTACACCTTC.

The rearrangement joins TRBV25-1 to TRBJ2-1, with 7 bases identical to TRBD1. CDR1 is MGHDK, CDR2 SYGVNS, per germline. Trimming removed 4 bases from V and 13 bases from J; junction bases left unmatched: 7. The CDR3 has 12 residues. CDR3 in amino acids: CASSVLGQAQFF. DNA for the CDR3: TGTGCCAGCAGTGTTTTAGGACAGGCCCAGTTCTTC.

V and J are TRBV28 and TRBJ2-7; D may be TRBD1 (5 bases). Looked up from germline, CDR1 is MDHEN and CDR2 is SYDVKM. V was shortened by 5 bases and J by 1 base, with 12 bases between the two germline ends. This CDR3 contains 14 residues. CDR3 bases: TGTGCCAGCAGTGAATCGACAGCGTCCTACGAGCAGTACTTC. Translating it yields CASSESTASYEQYF.

This clone turned up a few times. V is TRBV30 and J is TRBJ2-3; D perhaps matches TRBD2 (6 bases). The germline gives CDR1 GTSNPN, CDR2 SVGIG (reference sequence). The CDR3 consists of 13 residues. Trimming removed 0 bases from V and 11 bases from J, with 15 bases in between. The CDR3 here is CAWSVGAGRKQYF. DNA for the CDR3: TGTGCCTGGAGTGTCGGAGCGGGTAGGAAGCAGTATTTT.

The V and J genes are TRBV3-1 (or the pseudogene TRBV3-2) and TRBJ2-3; 7 bases are a match to TRBD1. Trimming cost V 3 bases and J 4 bases; bases outside gene matches: 4. CDR1 is LGHDT and CDR2 is YNNKEL in the germline V gene (reference sequence). The CDR3 loop spans 14 amino acids. CDR3 loop: CASSHTGTADTQYF. In nucleotides, the CDR3 is TGTGCCAGCAGCCATACCGGGACAGCAGATACGCAGTATTTT.

The genes are TRBV28 and TRBJ1-4, with 8 bases lining up with TRBD1. This CDR3 region has 14 residues. With 3 bases clipped from V and 8 bases from J, the junction kept 5 bases outside the gene matches. Looked up from germline, CDR1 is MDHEN and CDR2 is SYDVKM. The CDR3 DNA sequence: TGTGCCAGCAGTTTGCAGGGGGCGAACGAAAAACTGTTTTTT. This encodes CASSLQGANEKLFF.

The V and J genes are TRBV7-8 and TRBJ2-3; tentative D call: TRBD2 (6 bases). This CDR3 is 15 amino acids long. V was cut by 1 base and J by 1 base, with 9 bases left in between. Germline CDR1 reads SGHVS; CDR2 reads FQNEAQ. The CDR3 sequence: CASSLVASGTDTQYF. CDR3 nucleotide sequence: TGTGCCAGCAGCTTAGTGGCTAGCGGCACAGATACGCAGTATTTT. The variable domain in full, completed from reference TRBV7-8 and TRBJ2-3, reads GAGVSQSPRYKVAKRGQDVALRCDPISGHVSLFWYQQALGQGPEFLTYFQNEAQLDKSGLPSDRFFAERPEGSVSTLKIQRTQQEDSAVYLCASSLVASGTDTQYFGPGTRLTVL.

The V and J genes are TRBV4-1 and TRBJ2-4, with D possibly matching TRBD2 (5 bases). Trimming removed 0 bases at V and 2 bases at J, with 8 bases between. CDR1 and CDR2 from the germline V gene are MGHRA and YSYEKL. The CDR3 has 15 residues. The CDR3 DNA reads TGCGCCAGCAGCCAAGATAGGACTTCCAAAAACATTCAGTACTTC. Translated, it gives CASSQDRTSKNIQYF.

This clone was seen a handful of times. The chain joins TRBV18 to TRBJ1-2; 9 nucleotides match TRBD1. Germline-derived CDR1 and CDR2 are KGHSH and LQKENI. Unmatched junction bases numbered 7, after V lost 0 bases and J lost 5 bases. The CDR3 covers 16 residues. The CDR3 DNA reads TGTGCCAGCTCACCACCGAGGCGACAGGGGGATTATGGCTACACCTTC. It specifies CASSPPRRQGDYGYTF.

This clone has just one count. The gene calls are TRBV25-1 and TRBJ1-6, with D uncertain. The germline V gene has CDR1 MGHDK and CDR2 SYGVNS. This CDR3 comprises 12 residues. Trimming took off 2 bases at V and 14 bases at J, with 10 bases between the two ends. The CDR3 reads CASSEPLGSLHF. The DNA for the CDR3 is TGTGCCAGCAGTGAACCCCTCGGGTCCCTCCACTTT.

This clone was observed a handful of times. V gene TRBV18 combines with J gene TRBJ1-2; a weak D match, TRBD1 (5 bases). The germline CDR1 and CDR2 sequences are KGHSH and LQKENI. CDR3 length equals 16 residues. Trimming removed 3 bases at V and 4 bases at J, with 18 bases between. In nucleotides, the CDR3 is TGTGCCAGCTCACCCATAAACCAGGGAAGTGGCTATGGCTACACCTTC. Encoded protein: CASSPINQGSGYGYTF. The complete variable domain, with remaining parts taken from reference TRBV18 and TRBJ1-2, reads NAGVMQNPRHLVRRRGQEARLRCSPMKGHSHVYWYRQLPEEGLKFMVYLQKENIIDESGMPKERFSAEFPKEGPSILRIQQVVRGDSAAYFCASSPINQGSGYGYTFGSGTRLTVV.

The chain links TRBV5-4 to TRBJ1-2; D not certain. CDR1 and CDR2 (germline): SGHNT, YYREEE (reference sequence). Trimming left V 0 bases short and J 7 bases short, with 10 bases between. This CDR3 comprises 13 residues. CDR3 nucleotide sequence: TGTGCCAGCAGCTTGGTTTCCGAGGGTGGCTACACCTTC. It codes for CASSLVSEGGYTF.

J is TRBJ2-3 and V is TRBV30; D perhaps matches TRBD2 (5 bases). Germline lookup yields CDR1 GTSNPN and CDR2 SVGIG (reference sequence). The CDR3 is 12 residues long. Trimming took off 0 bases at V and 5 bases at J, with 6 bases between the two ends. In nucleotides, the CDR3 is TGTGCCTGGAGTGTACGGGGAGATACGCAGTATTTT. Its translation is CAWSVRGDTQYF.

V is TRBV5-5 and J is TRBJ1-5, with no clear D. With 7 bases removed from V and 4 bases from J, the gap between germline ends came to 9 bases. This CDR3 contains 12 residues. Germline assignment: CDR1 SGHKS and CDR2 YYEKEE (reference sequence). CDR3 coding DNA: TGTGCCAGCTCCACTCCGAATCAGCCCCAGCATTTT. Translated: CASSTPNQPQHF. The full variable domain, rest sourced from reference TRBV5-5 and TRBJ1-5, is DAGVTQSPTHLIKTRGQQVTLRCSPISGHKSVSWYQQVLGQGPQFIFQYYEKEERGRGNFPDRFSARQFPNYSSELNVNALLLGDSALYLCASSTPNQPQHFGDGTRLSIL.

The rearrangement links TRBV2 to TRBJ2-1; D may be TRBD2 (6 bases). This CDR3 has 14 amino acids. CDR1 is SNHLY and CDR2 is FYNNEI in the germline V gene. V was pared by 4 bases and J by 2 bases, with 9 bases between. The CDR3 sequence is CASSGEDPYNEQFF. CDR3 bases: TGTGCCAGCAGTGGGGAGGACCCCTACAATGAGCAGTTCTTC.

This clone occurred a few times. The CDR3 spells CAISELLQGSWDGYTF. CDR3 coding DNA: TGTGCCATCAGTGAGTTGCTACAGGGTTCTTGGGATGGCTACACCTTC. The V gene is TRBV10-3, the J gene TRBJ1-2, with D possibly being TRBD1 (6 bases). The CDR3 spans 16 residues. V was cut by 1 base and J by 6 bases, with 18 bases left in between. Looked up from germline, CDR1 is ENHRY and CDR2 is SYGVKD.

The chain carries TRBV13 and TRBJ2-2, with 9 positions matching TRBD2. The CDR3 is 17 amino acids. The germline V gene encodes CDR1 PRHDT and CDR2 FYEKMQ (reference sequence). Losses at the gene ends were 0 bases for V and 5 bases for J; bases not matched to a gene: 7. Here the CDR3 reads CASSLGIWREGTGELFF. The CDR3 DNA sequence: TGTGCCAGCAGCTTAGGCATCTGGCGGGAGGGTACCGGGGAGCTGTTTTTT.

CDR3 loop: CASSAGGLAKNIQYF. The DNA for the CDR3 is TGTGCCAGCAGCGCCGGGGGGCTAGCCAAAAACATTCAGTACTTC. V gene TRBV5-4 combines with J gene TRBJ2-4; the D gene is possibly TRBD2 (7 bases). The ends were cut back, 4 bases at V and 0 bases at J, with 11 bases in the middle. The germline CDR1 and CDR2 sequences are SGHNT and YYREEE (reference sequence). This CDR3 has 15 amino acids.

J is TRBJ2-7 and V is TRBV28, with no clear D. The CDR3 runs to 14 residues. Per the germline V gene, CDR1 is MDHEN and CDR2 is SYDVKM. The V end was cut by 3 bases, the J end by 0 bases, with 9 bases between. The CDR3 DNA reads as TGTGCCAGCAGTTTCCCCTTTAGCTCCTACGAGCAGTACTTC. The encoded protein is CASSFPFSSYEQYF.

The V call is TRBV4-1, the J call TRBJ2-7, with D possibly being TRBD1 (5 bases). V lost 6 bases and J lost 3, with 18 bases in between. CDR1 MGHRA and CDR2 YSYEKL come from the germline V gene. There are 15 residues in the CDR3. The CDR3 bases are TGCGCCAGCAGGGTGGGGCCAGGAGATGACTACGAGCAGTACTTC. It translates to CASRVGPGDDYEQYF.

The V and J genes are TRBV5-4 and TRBJ2-3; the match to TRBD2 covers 7 bases. CDR3 length equals 14 residues. The V gene end was trimmed by 4 bases and the J gene end by 0 bases; junction bases not matched to a gene: 2. Per the germline V gene, CDR1 is SGHNT and CDR2 is YYREEE (reference sequence). CDR3 in amino acids: CASSDSGSTDTQYF. As DNA, the CDR3 is TGTGCCAGCAGCGATAGCGGGAGCACAGATACGCAGTATTTT.

The rearrangement joins TRBV3-1 (or the pseudogene TRBV3-2) to TRBJ2-1; D gene ambiguous. V gave up 0 bases and J gave up 0 bases, with 6 bases separating them. Germline V gene sequence: CDR1 LGHDT, CDR2 YNNKEL (reference sequence). The CDR3 runs 15 residues. The CDR3 sequence: CASSQDASSYNEQFF. The CDR3 DNA reads as TGTGCCAGCAGCCAAGACGCGAGCTCCTACAATGAGCAGTTCTTC.